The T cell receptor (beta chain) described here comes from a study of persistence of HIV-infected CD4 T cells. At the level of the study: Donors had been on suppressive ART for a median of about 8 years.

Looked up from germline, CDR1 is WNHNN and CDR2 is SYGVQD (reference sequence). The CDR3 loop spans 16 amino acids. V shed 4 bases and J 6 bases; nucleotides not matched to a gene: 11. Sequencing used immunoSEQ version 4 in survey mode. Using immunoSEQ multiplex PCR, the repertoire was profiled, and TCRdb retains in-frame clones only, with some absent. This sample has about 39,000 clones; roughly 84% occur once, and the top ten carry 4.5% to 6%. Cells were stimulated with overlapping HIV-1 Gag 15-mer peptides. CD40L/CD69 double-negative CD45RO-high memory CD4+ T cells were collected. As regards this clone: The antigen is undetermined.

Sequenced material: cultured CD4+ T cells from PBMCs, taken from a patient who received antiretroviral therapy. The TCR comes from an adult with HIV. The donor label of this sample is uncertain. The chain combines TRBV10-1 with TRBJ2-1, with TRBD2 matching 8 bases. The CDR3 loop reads CASSGPPGLGRNEQFF. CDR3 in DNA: TGCGCCAGCAGTGGGCCCCCGGGACTAGGCCGCAATGAGCAGTTCTTC.